This entry is about one T cell receptor (beta chain). This clone's antigen is unknown. Per-base qualities were not stored, and no clone one base away is much larger. The germline V gene provides CDR1 SGHNT and CDR2 YENEEA. Measured from the cysteine to the phenylalanine, the CDR3 is 12 residues long. Only CDR3 DNA is held: 36 bases, read in frame from base 1. Relative to germline, V is 6 bases shorter and J is 4 bases shorter, with 8 bases between their ends. The sample is drawn from a study of cytomegalovirus exposure and HLA in healthy donors (dated by TCRdb to between 2016 and 2019). About the investigation overall: According to a later analysis, the 120 or so validation repertoires were produced on the same platform as the approximately 610 repertoires of the first cohort. High-throughput TCR immunosequencing, statistical association of individual TCRs with disease status, and machine learning were combined to predict cytomegalovirus infection status. A separate validation cohort of about 110 different subjects was used in addition to the roughly 670-subject first cohort. The study aimed to test whether signatures of past pathogen exposure could be identified by cataloging public T cell receptors. The study at large found these results: The study gave a list of around 170 TCR beta chains associated with cytomegalovirus. Across donors, most TCR sequences were observed very rarely, whereas some public TCRs were present in many individuals. The validation cohort had no HLA typing available for a later analysis, so co-occurrence within that cohort was assessed over all 110 or so repertoires. The classifier was reported to diagnose cytomegalovirus status with high specificity and sensitivity in both the original cohort and the validation cohort. A few of the identified cytomegalovirus-associated TCR beta chains were confirmed in vitro to be specific for cytomegalovirus antigens. According to the authors, the approach could potentially be generalized to other disease states and immunological phenotypes. Subsequent analysis determined that TCRs grouped into clusters in the first cohort also showed a tendency toward co-occurrence across the 120 or so validation repertoires, and 94% of cluster scores exceeded 0.

Separate from the roughly 650-subject first cohort, the validation cohort of 90 to 150 subjects was the group to which the donors belonged. Library creation used the immunoSEQ multiplex PCR assay. Under the source paper's analysis protocol: A statistical classification framework was built for diagnosing cytomegalovirus status from the catalog of TCR beta chain sequences. Drawn from immuneACCESS, this table holds only the in-frame rearrangements with V and J called that TCRdb kept. Clones are partly lost; checked studies trace under half to an unresolved V gene and leave the rest unexplained. The V and J calls and clone size were taken over from that table, and D and trimming were inferred from the DNA. The sample table contains about 160,000 clones; only one count was recorded for approximately 96% of them. Jointly, the top ten make up approximately 0.82% of the sample.

The clonotype originates from a woman between 18 and 30 years old in good health and CMV-seronegative. The receptor chain draws on TRBV11-3 and TRBJ2-3; possibly the D gene is TRBD1, per 5 matching bases. The specimen sequenced was PBMCs. The CDR3 in this case is CASSAGSDTQYF. In nucleotides, the sequence is TGTGCCAGCAGTGCAGGGTCAGATACGCAGTATTTT. Extended through the reference TRBV11-3 and TRBJ2-3 proteins, this CDR3 yields the full variable domain: EAGVVQSPRYKIIEKKQPVAFWCNPISGHNTLYWYLQNLGQGPELLIRYENEEAVDDSQLPKDRFSAERLKGVDSTLKIQPAELGDSAVYLCASSAGSDTQYFGPGTRLTVL.